This TCR beta chain was sequenced during a study of STAT5B mutations in CD4+ large granular lymphocyte leukemia. This clone was counted a few times. Antigen specificity is unknown. Healthy controls were blood donor buffy coats. Overall study results and limits: Top patient clones used TRBV06 genes more often: 8/27 versus 2/35 in controls. Patient CD4-sorted repertoires stayed more clonal than healthy ones after leukemic-clone removal.

This CDR3 is 13 amino acids long. Germline lookup yields CDR1 SGHAT and CDR2 FQNNGV. V was trimmed by 3 bases and J by 6 bases, leaving 6 bases between them. Sequencing was performed with immunoSEQ multiplex PCR; in TCRdb, only in-frame clones are kept and a portion is missing. The table shows tens of thousands of clones, with around four fifths occurring only once. V usage is TRBV11-2 and J usage is TRBJ1-6; unclear D gene. Material for sequencing was CD4+ T cells from blood buffy coats. The clonotype was recovered from a human donor in good health. The CDR3 DNA sequence: TGTGCCAGCAGCTTTCAGTTTAATTCACCCCTCCACTTT. Translated: CASSFQFNSPLHF.